A single sample is the source of the 32 T cell receptor beta chains below, sequenced in a study of human T cells and chemical hapten exposure (dated by TCRdb to 2020 to 2022). The library relied on RACE. The instrument was a NextSeq 500. Through fastp at Q25 and MiXCR, TCRdb rebuilt clones from the public reads, retaining in-frame beta chains. Every entry covers one CDR3 protein and lists the most common genes and DNA from its rows. This sample lists some 90,000 distinct CDR3 sequences; about 10% were detected once. Approximately 3.4% of the sample is taken by the ten largest. According to the study, the label for this sample's time point signals: patch test 2, 6 weeks after DPC sensitization. According to the study, the label for this sample's treatment or condition signals: therapeutic diphenylcyclopropenone sensitization with weekly scalp DPC. The sequencing used whole blood, collected in connection with sensitization to the hapten diphenylcyclopropenone (DPC). These receptors originate from a woman in her 40s with alopecia areata. Some clones in this sample may be carry-over from other donors' samples.

The gene calls are TRBV20-1 and TRBJ2-3, with TRBD2 matching over 9 bases. This CDR3 region has 17 residues. V was clipped by 6 bases and J by 4 bases; unmatched bases: 17. Per the germline V gene, CDR1 is DFQATT and CDR2 is SNEGSKA (reference sequence). CDR3 loop: CSAETNFLAGISDTQYF. CDR3 coding DNA: TGCAGTGCCGAAACCAATTTCCTAGCGGGGATTTCAGATACGCAGTATTTT.

In this sample, this clonotype turned up a few times. This chain connects TRBV7-6 to TRBJ2-5; no reliable D call. The V gene lost 5 bases and the J gene lost 2 bases, with 9 bases spanning the gap. Germline V lookup: CDR1 SGHVS, CDR2 FNYEAQ. The CDR3 runs 13 residues. For the CDR3, the DNA is TGTGCCAGCAGCCCCGCCAATCAAGAGACCCAGTACTTC. Translation gives CASSPANQETQYF.

A few counts support this clonotype. This sequence joins TRBV19 and TRBJ2-6; TRBD1 aligns across 8 bases. V lost 3 bases and J lost 2; bases outside the gene matches: 3. CDR3 size: 16 residues. The germline gives CDR1 LNHDA, CDR2 SQIVND (reference sequence). CDR3 in amino acids: CASSIQGAAGANVLTF. The CDR3 DNA reads TGTGCCAGTAGTATTCAGGGGGCTGCTGGGGCCAACGTCCTGACTTTC.

This clonotype was recorded a few times. The chain is built from TRBV6-2 or TRBV6-3 and TRBJ1-5; TRBD1 aligns across 9 bases. The CDR3 has 16 amino acids. Germline values: CDR1 MNHEY, CDR2 SVGEGT. V shed 0 bases and J 4 bases; nucleotides not matched to a gene: 4. The CDR3 bases are TGTGCCAGCAGTTACTCTGGGACAGGGAGTAATCAGCCCCAGCATTTT. Its protein is CASSYSGTGSNQPQHF.

This chain connects TRBV30 to TRBJ2-5; D gene uncertain. V lost 0 bases and J 5 bases, leaving 10 bases between the germline ends. Germline values: CDR1 GTSNPN, CDR2 SVGIG (reference sequence). The CDR3 is 13 residues long. The CDR3 is CAWSVLGRETQYF. DNA of the CDR3: TGTGCCTGGAGTGTTTTGGGCCGGGAGACCCAGTACTTC.

The chain is built from TRBV28 and TRBJ1-2; TRBD1 matches 8 bases. V was pared by 6 bases and J by 0 bases, with 6 bases of the junction left unmatched. The CDR3 extends over 15 amino acids. CDR1 MDHEN and CDR2 SYDVKM come from the germline V gene. In DNA form, the CDR3 reads TGTGCCAGCAGCCCGACAGGGGCGGCTAACTATGGCTACACCTTC. Amino acid sequence: CASSPTGAANYGYTF.

This clonotype was observed many times. The chain has TRBV28 and TRBJ2-7; the D is unclear. Looked up from germline, CDR1 is MDHEN and CDR2 is SYDVKM. The CDR3 totals 12 residues. Trimming pared 4 bases from V and 2 bases from J, leaving 6 bases between. This CDR3 is CASSSGPYEQYF. CDR3 sequence (DNA): TGTGCCAGCAGTTCCGGCCCCTACGAGCAGTACTTC.

This clonotype has a single count. V usage is TRBV6-1 and J usage is TRBJ2-1, with D perhaps TRBD2 (6 bases). The CDR3 covers 15 residues. Per the germline V gene, CDR1 is MNHNS and CDR2 is SASEGT. The V and J ends lost 5 bases and 8 bases respectively, with 19 bases between them. In DNA, the CDR3 is TGTGCCAGCAGTACTCCGGGACTCCGGGCCGATGAGCAGTTCTTC. Its translation: CASSTPGLRADEQFF.

This clonotype was observed at least ten times. The V and J genes are TRBV7-6 and TRBJ2-1, with 7 bases identical to TRBD2. Germline trimming cut 6 bases from V and 5 bases from J; bases unmatched to any gene: 19. The CDR3 is made up of 18 amino acids. Germline V gives CDR1 SGHVS, CDR2 FNYEAQ. CDR3 coding DNA: TGTGCCAGCAGGGGCGCTCGGGACTACCCCTGGGGACACAATGAGCAGTTCTTC. This gives the protein CASRGARDYPWGHNEQFF.

The gene calls are TRBV11-2 and TRBJ2-3, with D hard to call. Per the germline V gene, CDR1 is SGHAT and CDR2 is FQNNGV. The germline V and J ends were trimmed by 1 base and 5 bases, with 7 bases remaining between them. The CDR3 contains 13 residues. CDR3 sequence: CASSLAGLDTQYF. The CDR3 nucleotides are TGTGCCAGCAGCTTAGCGGGCCTAGATACGCAGTATTTT.

The chain employs TRBV6-1 and TRBJ2-3; a weak D match, TRBD1 (5 bases). Deletions cut 1 base from V and 5 bases from J, with 10 bases between. Germline V lookup: CDR1 MNHNS, CDR2 SASEGT. This CDR3 comprises 14 residues. The chain's CDR3 is CASSEVSGLDTQYF. The CDR3 nucleotides are TGTGCCAGCAGTGAAGTGTCAGGGCTAGATACGCAGTATTTT.

This clonotype was observed many times. This chain connects TRBV12-3 or TRBV12-4 to TRBJ2-1, with no clear D. Trimming removed 1 base at V and 9 bases at J, with 10 bases between. The CDR3 is 13 residues long. This CDR3 is CASSLGSLREQFF. In DNA form, the CDR3 reads TGTGCCAGCAGTTTAGGTAGCTTGCGTGAGCAGTTCTTC.

The sample holds many counts of this clonotype. The CDR3 region is CASSLEGQGVNQPQHF. The CDR3 DNA sequence: TGTGCCAGCAGCTTAGAAGGACAGGGCGTCAATCAGCCCCAGCATTTT. The rearrangement links TRBV7-2 to TRBJ1-5; 8 positions agree with TRBD1. The length of the CDR3 is 16 residues. The germline gives CDR1 SGHTA, CDR2 FQGNSA. V lost 1 base to trimming and J lost 3 bases; unmatched junction nucleotides: 5.

This clonotype occurred a few times. V and J are TRBV7-3 and TRBJ2-5; 9 positions agree with TRBD1. This CDR3 spans 14 amino acids. The V gene's germline CDR1 is SGHTA and CDR2 FQGTGA. The V segment lost 5 bases and the J segment 4 bases; nucleotides outside the gene matches: 5. DNA of the CDR3: TGTGCCAGCAGCCCCCGGACAGGGGTAGAGACCCAGTACTTC. It codes for CASSPRTGVETQYF. Using reference TRBV7-3 and TRBJ2-5 for the parts outside the CDR3, the full variable domain is GAGVSQTPSNKVTEKGKYVELRCDPISGHTALYWYRQSLGQGPEFLIYFQGTGAADDSGLPNDRFFAVRPEGSVSTLKIQRTERGDSAVYLCASSPRTGVETQYFGPGTRLLVL.

In its sample, this clonotype was seen many times. The chain carries TRBV6-6 and TRBJ1-3, with TRBD1 as a possible D gene (6 bases). The germline V gene encodes CDR1 MNHNY and CDR2 SVGAGI (reference sequence). This CDR3 contains 17 residues. Trimming stripped 0 bases from V and 0 bases from J, with 12 bases between. The CDR3 region is CASSYSVGASSGNTIYF. The DNA for the CDR3 is TGTGCCAGCAGTTACTCGGTGGGGGCGAGCTCTGGAAACACCATATATTTT.

This clonotype was seen ten or more times. This sequence joins TRBV19 and TRBJ2-7, with TRBD1 as a possible D gene (6 bases). This CDR3 contains 15 residues. CDR1 is LNHDA and CDR2 is SQIVND in the germline V gene (reference sequence). Trimming shortened V by 5 bases and J by 0 bases, and 14 bases separated the two germline ends. The CDR3 region has the DNA TGTGCCAGTAGTCTTTACAGGGACCCCTCCTACGAGCAGTACTTC. It encodes CASSLYRDPSYEQYF.

This chain uses TRBV28 with TRBJ1-1; tentative D call: TRBD1 (6 bases). Looked up from germline, CDR1 is MDHEN and CDR2 is SYDVKM. The CDR3 has 11 residues. Trimming left V 5 bases short and J 10 bases short, with 11 bases between. The CDR3: CASSLRGAAFF. The CDR3 DNA sequence: TGTGCCAGCAGTCTCCGGGGGGCAGCTTTCTTT. The full variable domain, its missing parts supplied by reference TRBV28 and TRBJ1-1, is DVKVTQSSRYLVKRTGEKVFLECVQDMDHENMFWYRQDPGLGLRLIYFSYDVKMKEKGDIPEGYSVSREKKERFSLILESASTNQTSMYLCASSLRGAAFFGQGTRLTVV.

This clonotype was counted a few times. The chain is built from TRBV30 and TRBJ1-2, with a tentative D call TRBD1 (5 bases). Germline V gene sequence: CDR1 GTSNPN, CDR2 SVGIG (reference sequence). The V end was cut by 3 bases, the J end by 2 bases, with 7 bases between. The CDR3 runs 12 residues. The CDR3: CAWRGLNYGYTF. CDR3 in DNA: TGTGCCTGGAGGGGACTCAACTATGGCTACACCTTC.

For the CDR3, the DNA is TGTGCCAGCAGTGAAGACAGGAACCAGCCCCAGCATTTT. Translation: CASSEDRNQPQHF. This chain joins TRBV2 and TRBJ1-5; perhaps TRBD1 as D (5 bases). The CDR3 is 13 amino acids. Trimming removed 1 base at V and 7 bases at J, with 8 bases between. The germline CDR1 and CDR2 sequences are SNHLY and FYNNEI.

This clonotype showed up just a few times. Written as DNA, the CDR3 is TGTGCCAGCAGTCTCAGGGGGATCTCAATCGGGTCCTACGAGCAGTACTTC. Encoded protein: CASSLRGISIGSYEQYF. The V and J genes are TRBV25-1 and TRBJ2-7, with 7 bases identical to TRBD1. Germline-derived CDR1 and CDR2 are MGHDK and SYGVNS. The CDR3 spans 17 residues. V shed 5 bases, J shed 1 base, and the junction held 14 bases outside the gene matches.

J is TRBJ2-3 and V is TRBV12-3 or TRBV12-4; D may match TRBD1 or TRBD2 (5 bases each). Trimming cost V 7 bases and J 0 bases, with 14 bases left between them. CDR3 length equals 15 residues. CDR3: CASIPPGPSTDTQYF. CDR3 DNA: TGTGCCAGCATCCCTCCGGGACCTAGCACAGATACGCAGTATTTT.

This clonotype occurred many times. V and J are TRBV5-1 and TRBJ1-3; D is undetermined. The CDR3 loop spans 14 amino acids. Trimming stripped 1 base from V and 2 bases from J, with 7 bases between. Germline loops: CDR1 SGHRS, CDR2 YFSETQ. The CDR3 sequence: CASSLRGTGNTIYF. The CDR3 DNA reads as TGCGCCAGCAGCTTGCGAGGGACTGGAAACACCATATATTTT.

V gene TRBV9 combines with J gene TRBJ2-1; tentatively, D is TRBD2 (5 bases). Germline values: CDR1 SGDLS, CDR2 YYNGEE. This CDR3 comprises 12 residues. The germline V and J ends were trimmed by 3 bases and 8 bases, with 9 bases remaining between them. Written as DNA, the CDR3 is TGTGCCAGCAGCGGAGGGTACGATGAGCAGTTCTTC. Its translation is CASSGGYDEQFF.

In its sample, this clonotype was seen many times. The chain is built from TRBV20-1 and TRBJ1-1, with TRBD1 as a possible D gene (5 bases). The V end lost 6 bases, the J end lost 5 bases, and 28 bases lay between the germline ends. The length of the CDR3 is 17 residues. Germline V lookup: CDR1 DFQATT, CDR2 SNEGSKA (reference sequence). Here the CDR3 reads CSAVIRDPRGAITEAFF. CDR3 nucleotides: TGCAGTGCCGTCATCCGGGACCCCCGGGGAGCGATAACTGAAGCTTTCTTT.

This clonotype has only a few counts. The V gene is TRBV7-2, the J gene TRBJ1-1; TRBD1 matches at 8 bases. The junction had 5 bases not matched to a gene; V was cut back by 1 base and J by 1 base. Germline-derived CDR1 and CDR2 are SGHTA and FQGNSA. There are 16 residues in the CDR3. In DNA, the CDR3 is TGTGCCAGCAGCTTAGGTCGCAGGGGGCCGAACACTGAAGCTTTCTTT. It translates to CASSLGRRGPNTEAFF. Together with reference TRBV7-2 and TRBJ1-1, the CDR3 gives the full variable domain: GAGVSQSPSNKVTEKGKDVELRCDPISGHTALYWYRQSLGQGLEFLIYFQGNSAPDKSGLPSDRFSAERTGGSVSTLTIQRTQQEDSAVYLCASSLGRRGPNTEAFFGQGTRLTVV.

At least ten counts were recorded for this clonotype. The chain uses TRBV7-2 and TRBJ2-7, with 9 bases matching TRBD1. This CDR3 contains 15 residues. V was pared by 3 bases and J by 4 bases, with 7 bases of the junction left unmatched. Germline V gene data show CDR1 as SGHTA and CDR2 as FQGNSA. CDR3 DNA: TGTGCCAGCAGCTTTTTGGGACAGGGAATTTACGAGCAGTACTTC. Translated: CASSFLGQGIYEQYF.

The chain has TRBV29-1 and TRBJ1-1; D ambiguous. Germline V CDR1 and CDR2: SQVTM, ANQGSEA. The CDR3 has 15 residues. Trimming took off 7 bases at V and 1 base at J, with 19 bases between the two ends. The CDR3 DNA reads TGCAGCGCCCGGAAGACGGGTGGATCGAACACTGAAGCTTTCTTT. As protein: CSARKTGGSNTEAFF.

This clonotype was detected a few times. This chain links TRBV7-2 with TRBJ1-2, with a tentative D call TRBD1 (6 bases). The CDR3 sequence is 14 residues long. Germline CDR1 SGHTA, CDR2 FQGNSA. The V end lost 6 bases, the J end lost 3 bases, and 14 bases lay between the germline ends. The CDR3 here is CASSPGGRDYGYTF. Written as DNA, the CDR3 is TGTGCCAGCAGTCCCGGGGGGCGCGACTATGGCTACACCTTC.

This clonotype has a handful of counts. This CDR3 is CASSAWGSNQPQHF. The CDR3 DNA is TGTGCCAGCAGTGCCTGGGGATCGAATCAGCCCCAGCATTTT. This chain connects TRBV6-5 to TRBJ1-5; D remains ambiguous. Germline CDR1 and CDR2: MNHEY and SVGAGI. The CDR3 extends over 14 amino acids. V lost 5 bases to trimming and J lost 4 bases, with 12 bases between them.

In its sample, this clonotype was seen many times. The rearrangement joins TRBV11-2 to TRBJ2-3; possible D gene TRBD1, 5 bases. Trimming removed 2 bases from V and 3 bases from J, with 12 bases in between. CDR1 is SGHAT and CDR2 is FQNNGV in the germline V gene. The CDR3 is made up of 15 amino acids. The CDR3 protein is CASSLLAGRTDTQYF. The CDR3 DNA is TGTGCCAGCAGCTTATTGGCAGGGCGGACAGATACGCAGTATTTT.

This clonotype was recorded a few times. V usage is TRBV27 and J usage is TRBJ1-1, with a tentative D call TRBD1 (5 bases). The CDR3 covers 14 residues. Germline CDR1 is MNHEY and CDR2 is SMNVEV (reference sequence). V was cut by 2 bases and J by 6 bases, with 13 bases left in between. The CDR3 reads CASSLDGWGSEAFF. The CDR3 coding sequence is TGTGCCAGCAGTTTAGACGGTTGGGGGTCTGAAGCTTTCTTT.

This clonotype came up many times. The chain carries TRBV5-4 and TRBJ2-3; 7 bases fit TRBD2. CDR3 length: 16 residues. V was clipped by 4 bases and J by 3 bases; unmatched bases: 11. Per the germline V gene, CDR1 is SGHNT and CDR2 is YYREEE (reference sequence). CDR3 protein: CASSLSQRSGTDTQYF. The CDR3 nucleotides are TGTGCCAGCAGCCTGAGCCAGCGTAGCGGGACAGATACGCAGTATTTT.